This is a list of T cell receptor beta chains from one sample in a study of blood T cell repertoires in COVID-19. Measured with immunoSEQ multiplex PCR; TCRdb has only the in-frame clones, and not every one. The table lists around 81,000 clones, 82% of them singletons. The sequenced sample was peripheral blood. The receptors were sampled from a human donor in a cohort sampled during active COVID-19. Each CDR3 is given with its conserved first and last residue. A D gene is named only where the DNA matches it firmly. Clone size, where shown, is once, few, many, or a class for clones that have expanded.

TRBJ2-6 TRBV6-6 few - CASSRRQVTTGANVLTF TGTGCCAGCAGCCGAAGACAGGTCACGACTGGGGCCAACGTCCTGACTTTC
TRBJ1-2 TRBV3-1/TRBV3-2 - - CASSQGQNYGYTF TGTGCCAGCAGCCAAGGGCAGAACTATGGCTACACCTTC
TRBJ2-7 TRBV7-2 - TRBD2 CASSINSGGNSYEQYF TGTGCCAGCAGCATAAATAGCGGGGGGAACTCCTACGAGCAGTACTTC
TRBJ1-4 TRBV7-2 - - CASSSIRGGLANEKLFF TGTGCCAGCAGCTCCATTAGGGGGGGGCTGGCTAATGAAAAACTGTTTTTT
TRBJ2-7 TRBV6-5 - TRBD2 CASRSGDHYEQYF TGTGCCAGCAGAAGCGGGGACCACTACGAGCAGTACTTC
TRBJ1-5 TRBV9 - - CASSPTNSNQPQHF TGTGCCAGCAGCCCGACAAATAGCAATCAGCCCCAGCATTTT
TRBJ1-2 TRBV2 - - CASSDVQGNYGYTF TGTGCCAGCAGTGACGTCCAGGGCAACTATGGCTACACCTTC
TRBJ1-1 TRBV6-2/TRBV6-3 - TRBD1 CASSQDRVLGAEAFF TGTGCCAGCAGTCAAGACAGGGTGTTGGGAGCTGAAGCTTTCTTT
TRBJ2-3 TRBV5-8 - - CASSKERDSTDTQYF TGTGCCAGCAGCAAAGAGAGGGATAGCACAGATACGCAGTATTTT
TRBJ2-1 TRBV18 - - CASSPENEQFF TGTGCCAGCTCACCAGAGAATGAGCAGTTCTTC
TRBJ1-2 TRBV16 - - CASSQWEGNGGYTF TGTGCCAGCAGCCAATGGGAGGGCAACGGTGGCTACACCTTC
TRBJ2-7 TRBV6-6 - - CASTLSGGSNYEQYF TGTGCCAGCACCCTTTCCGGCGGCAGTAACTACGAGCAGTACTTC
TRBJ2-7 TRBV10-3 - - CAISAGVGEQYF TGTGCCATCAGTGCCGGGGTTGGCGAGCAGTACTTC
TRBJ2-7 TRBV19 - TRBD1 CASSEGAFYEQYF TGTGCCAGTAGCGAGGGGGCCTTCTACGAGCAGTACTTC
TRBJ2-2 TRBV3-1/TRBV3-2 - TRBD2 CASSQPGLAGGPGAGELFF TGTGCCAGCAGCCAGCCGGGACTAGCGGGGGGGCCGGGGGCCGGGGAGCTGTTTTTT
TRBJ2-5 TRBV5-6 - - CASSLAFSYQETQYF TGTGCCAGCAGCTTGGCTTTTTCGTACCAAGAGACCCAGTACTTC
TRBJ1-2 TRBV6-6 - TRBD1 CASSYGTGDYGYTF TGTGCCAGCAGTTATGGGACAGGGGACTATGGCTACACCTTC
TRBJ2-3 TRBV4-3 - - CASSPSGADTQYF TGCGCCAGCAGCCCCTCGGGGGCAGATACGCAGTATTTT
TRBJ2-7 TRBV7-2 - TRBD1 CASSSTGGRYEQYF TGTGCCAGCAGCTCGACAGGGGGAAGGTACGAGCAGTACTTC
TRBJ1-3 TRBV10-3 - - CAISEQGLGLGNTIYF TGTGCCATCAGTGAACAGGGTTTAGGCCTTGGGAACACCATATATTTT
TRBJ2-7 TRBV14 - TRBD2 CASSFERPSGGRTYEQYF TGTGCCAGCAGCTTCGAACGCCCTAGCGGGGGCCGCACCTACGAGCAGTACTTC
TRBJ1-1 TRBV10-3 - - CAISVTVLNTEAFF TGTGCCATCAGTGTAACAGTATTGAACACTGAAGCTTTCTTT
TRBJ2-7 TRBV12-3/TRBV12-4 - - CASSFTGYEQYF TGTGCCAGCAGTTTTACAGGCTACGAGCAGTACTTC
TRBJ2-1 TRBV7-8 - - CASSLGVGARSYNEQFF TGTGCCAGCAGCTTAGGAGTGGGGGCCCGCTCCTACAATGAGCAGTTCTTC
TRBJ2-7 TRBV5-1 - TRBD1 CASSHSTGATVEQYF TGCGCCAGCAGCCACTCGACAGGGGCAACTGTCGAGCAGTACTTC
TRBJ1-6 TRBV5-4 - TRBD1 CASSLDQGVNSPLHF TGTGCCAGCAGCTTGGACCAGGGGGTTAATTCACCCCTCCACTTT
TRBJ2-7 TRBV3-1/TRBV3-2 once TRBD1 CASSQTTGAYEQYF TGTGCCAGCAGCCAGACGACAGGGGCCTACGAGCAGTACTTC
TRBJ1-1 TRBV6-5 - TRBD1 CASSHKTGLSEAFF TGTGCCAGCAGCCATAAGACAGGGCTATCTGAAGCTTTCTTT
TRBJ2-7 TRBV6-6 once TRBD1 CASKNRGHAYYEQYF TGTGCCAGCAAAAACAGGGGGCACGCTTACTACGAGCAGTACTTC
TRBJ2-7 TRBV29-1 - TRBD1 CSVEARDSLNEQYF TGCAGCGTTGAAGCCCGGGACAGCTTGAACGAGCAGTACTTC
TRBJ2-7 TRBV27 - - CASSPRRGAQYYEQYF TGTGCCAGCAGTCCCCGCAGGGGGGCCCAATACTACGAGCAGTACTTC
TRBJ2-7 TRBV3-1/TRBV3-2 - TRBD2 CASSQGTSGGYAYEQYF TGTGCCAGCAGCCAAGGGACTAGCGGGGGGTACGCCTACGAGCAGTACTTC
TRBJ1-2 TRBV6-5 - TRBD1 CASSYSGGQGGYTF TGTGCCAGCAGTTACTCTGGGGGACAGGGTGGCTACACCTTC
TRBJ2-7 TRBV6-5 - TRBD1 CASSRTGNEQYF TGTGCCAGCAGCCGGACAGGGAACGAGCAGTACTTC
TRBJ2-7 TRBV24-1 - - CATSDARQGYEQYF TGTGCCACCAGTGATGCCCGGCAGGGTTACGAGCAGTACTTC
TRBJ1-1 TRBV11-2 - TRBD1 CASSQFGTGGGTEAFF TGTGCCAGCAGCCAGTTCGGGACAGGGGGGGGCACTGAAGCTTTCTTT
TRBJ2-3 TRBV3-1/TRBV3-2 - TRBD1 CASSLGTGTTDTQYF TGTGCCAGCAGCCTTGGGACAGGGACCACAGATACGCAGTATTTT
TRBJ2-7 TRBV19 - - CASPTGRGEQYF TGTGCCAGTCCCACCGGTCGGGGAGAGCAGTACTTC
TRBJ1-1 TRBV12-3/TRBV12-4 - - CASSNRLNTEAFF TGTGCCAGCAGTAACAGGTTGAACACTGAAGCTTTCTTT
TRBJ2-2 TRBV25-1 - - CASSELDSFPPGELFF TGTGCCAGCAGTGAACTGGACAGCTTCCCCCCCGGGGAGCTGTTTTTT
TRBJ1-3 TRBV2 few - CASRETRSGNTIYF TGTGCCAGCAGAGAGACACGCTCTGGAAACACCATATATTTT
TRBJ2-2 TRBV19 - TRBD2 CASSIRPWEGTGELFF TGTGCCAGTAGTATCAGACCCTGGGAGGGGACCGGGGAGCTGTTTTTT
TRBJ2-7 TRBV25-1 - - CASRQGSWQYF TGTGCCAGCAGGCAGGGTTCATGGCAGTACTTC
TRBJ2-1 TRBV5-1 - TRBD2 CASSLVAGGTNEQFF TGCGCCAGCAGCTTAGTAGCGGGGGGGACCAATGAGCAGTTCTTC
TRBJ2-7 TRBV10-2 - TRBD2 CASSEASGATYEQYF TGCGCCAGCAGTGAAGCTAGCGGCGCAACCTACGAGCAGTACTTC
TRBJ2-7 TRBV3-1/TRBV3-2 once - CASSHALVEGREQYF TGTGCCAGCAGCCACGCTTTGGTGGAGGGTCGGGAGCAGTACTTC
TRBJ2-3 TRBV5-4 - TRBD2 CASSPRGGADTDTQYF TGTGCCAGCAGCCCGCGCGGGGGGGCAGACACAGATACGCAGTATTTT
TRBJ1-2 TRBV5-3 - TRBD1 CARSLGGQFFYGYTF TGTGCCAGAAGCTTGGGGGGACAGTTCTTCTATGGCTACACCTTC
TRBJ1-1 TRBV18 - TRBD1 CASQVGTGGLNTEAFF TGTGCCAGCCAGGTTGGGACAGGGGGCCTCAACACTGAAGCTTTCTTT
TRBJ2-7 TRBV4-1 - TRBD1 CASSLTFGTDYEQYF TGCGCCAGCAGCCTCACCTTCGGGACAGACTACGAGCAGTACTTC
TRBJ2-7 TRBV29-1 - - CSVWEESSYEQYF TGCAGCGTTTGGGAGGAGAGCTCCTACGAGCAGTACTTC
TRBJ2-4 TRBV7-8 - TRBD1 CASSLAPQGARNIQYF TGTGCCAGCAGCTTAGCCCCACAGGGGGCAAGAAACATTCAGTACTTC
TRBJ2-5 TRBV11-2 - - CASSLEGPETQYF TGTGCCAGCAGCTTAGAGGGCCCAGAGACCCAGTACTTC